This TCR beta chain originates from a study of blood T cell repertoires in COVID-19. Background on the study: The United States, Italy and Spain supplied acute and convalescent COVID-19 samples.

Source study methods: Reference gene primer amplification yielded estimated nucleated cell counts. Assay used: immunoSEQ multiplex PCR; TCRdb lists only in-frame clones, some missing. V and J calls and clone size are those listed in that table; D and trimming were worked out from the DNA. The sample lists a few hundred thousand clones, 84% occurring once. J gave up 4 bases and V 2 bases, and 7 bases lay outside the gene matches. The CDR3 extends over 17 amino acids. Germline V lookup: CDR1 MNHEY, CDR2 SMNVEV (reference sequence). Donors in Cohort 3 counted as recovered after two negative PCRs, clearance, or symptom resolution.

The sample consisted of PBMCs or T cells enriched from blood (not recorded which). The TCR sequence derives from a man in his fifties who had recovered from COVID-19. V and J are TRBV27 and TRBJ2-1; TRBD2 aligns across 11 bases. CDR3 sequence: CASSLIAGGPPYNEQFF. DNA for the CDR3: TGTGCCAGCAGTTTAATAGCGGGAGGGCCCCCTTACAATGAGCAGTTCTTC.